What follows is one T cell receptor beta chain and its context. Its antigen is still unknown. Method: immunoSEQ multiplex PCR; TCRdb's copy keeps in-frame clones and lacks some. Of 200,000 or so clones listed, 80% to 90% were seen once; the top ten hold 1.5% to 2%. This entry comes from a study of cytomegalovirus exposure and HLA in healthy donors. Study conclusions and caveats: The study put 150 to 200 TCR beta chains on its list as cytomegalovirus-associated. Cytomegalovirus status was reportedly diagnosed by the classifier with high sensitivity and specificity.

The J segment lost 4 bases and the V segment lost 6 bases, leaving 7 bases of the junction unmatched. CDR1 and CDR2 (germline): ENHRY, SYGVKD. The CDR3 is 14 amino acids. This chain links TRBV10-3 with TRBJ2-7, with 9 bases fitting TRBD2. This sequence was found in a woman between 18 and 29 years old in good health and CMV-seropositive. Specimen: PBMCs. The CDR3, as DNA: TGTGCCATCAGGGGACTAGCCGGAGGATACGAGCAGTACTTC. Its protein product is CAIRGLAGGYEQYF.